Listed below are T cell receptor beta chains from one sample, sequenced in a study of OX40 agonist ivuxolimab in advanced cancers. The data were produced by immunoSEQ multiplex PCR, yet TCRdb's version contains in-frame clones alone and is incomplete. The sample records 95,000 to 110,000 clones, approximately 90% being singletons. The input for sequencing was CD4+ or CD8+ T cells sorted from blood, taken in a trial of the OX40 agonist ivuxolimab. Source of these receptors: an adult with an advanced solid tumor such as melanoma, head and neck, liver or kidney cancer. The CDR3 runs from the conserved cysteine through the conserved F or W. A D gene is named only where the DNA matches it firmly. Clone sizes are given selectively: once, few, many, or a class where the clone is expanded.

V gene	clone size	D gene	J gene	CDR3 protein	CDR3 DNA
TRBV28	-	-	TRBJ2-1	CASSLFAVTYNEQFF	TGTGCCAGCAGTTTATTTGCGGTCACCTACAATGAGCAGTTCTTC
TRBV11-2	-	-	TRBJ1-2	CASSLVLGGYTF	TGTGCCAGCAGCTTAGTGCTGGGTGGCTACACCTTC
TRBV28	-	TRBD1	TRBJ2-3	CASSLPGTGADTQYF	TGTGCCAGCAGTTTACCCGGGACAGGGGCAGATACGCAGTATTTT
TRBV7-8	-	TRBD1	TRBJ1-1	CASSLDRGDAEAFF	TGTGCCAGCAGCCTTGACAGGGGGGATGCTGAAGCTTTCTTT
TRBV5-1	-	-	TRBJ2-7	CASSSQGPYEQYF	TGCGCCAGCAGCTCTCAGGGGCCCTACGAGCAGTACTTC
TRBV6-5	-	-	TRBJ2-1	CASSYSPATSYNEQFF	TGTGCCAGCAGTTACTCCCCTGCAACCTCCTACAATGAGCAGTTCTTC
TRBV6-5	-	TRBD2	TRBJ2-7	CASTSGKGYEQYF	TGTGCCAGCACTAGCGGGAAAGGTTACGAGCAGTACTTC
TRBV6-1	-	TRBD2	TRBJ2-7	CASSEVAGGQGYEQYF	TGTGCCAGCAGTGAGGTAGCGGGAGGCCAAGGCTACGAGCAGTACTTC
TRBV19	-	TRBD1	TRBJ2-1	CASRQDRDYNEQFF	TGTGCCAGTAGGCAGGACAGGGATTACAATGAGCAGTTCTTC
TRBV4-1	few	-	TRBJ1-5	CASSPSGADQPQHF	TGCGCCAGCAGCCCATCAGGAGCAGATCAGCCCCAGCATTTT
TRBV2	-	-	TRBJ2-6	CASSGRRPSGANVLTF	TGTGCCAGCAGTGGTCGACGGCCATCTGGGGCCAACGTCCTGACTTTC
TRBV27	-	TRBD1	TRBJ2-7	CASSLRQGVSEQYF	TGTGCCAGCAGTTTGCGTCAGGGGGTCTCCGAGCAGTACTTC
TRBV20-1	few	-	TRBJ2-7	CSASNENEQYF	TGCAGTGCTAGTAATGAGAACGAGCAGTACTTC
TRBV28	-	TRBD1	TRBJ1-5	CASRTGGSGQPQHF	TGTGCCAGCAGAACAGGGGGTTCGGGTCAGCCCCAGCATTTT
TRBV28	-	-	TRBJ2-7	CASSSGGVEVFLNF	TGTGCCAGCAGTTCCGGTGGGGTGGAGGTTTTTTTGAACTTC
TRBV5-1	-	-	TRBJ1-2	CASSFRQDDYGYTF	TGCGCCAGCAGCTTTCGACAGGACGACTATGGCTACACCTTC
TRBV11-2	-	-	TRBJ2-1	CASRLFRERRNEQFF	TGTGCCAGCAGACTCTTCCGGGAGAGGAGGAATGAGCAGTTCTTC
TRBV7-3	-	-	TRBJ2-6	CASSLSPAANVLTF	TGTGCCAGCAGCTTAAGCCCAGCGGCCAACGTCCTGACTTTC
TRBV28	-	-	TRBJ2-1	CASSLGGTNEQFF	TGTGCCAGCAGTTTAGGCGGCACCAATGAGCAGTTCTTC
TRBV7-9	-	TRBD2	TRBJ2-7	CASSPQRGGLEQYF	TGTGCCAGCAGCCCCCAGCGGGGGGGGTTGGAGCAGTACTTC
TRBV5-1	-	-	TRBJ2-1	CASSLALTSKPNEQFF	TGCGCCAGCAGCTTGGCTTTGACGTCAAAGCCAAATGAGCAGTTCTTC
TRBV2	-	-	TRBJ2-6	CASRPTTSGANVLTF	TGTGCCAGCAGGCCCACAACCTCTGGGGCCAACGTCCTGACTTTC
TRBV7-7	-	TRBD1	TRBJ2-5	CASSQGQWETQYF	TGTGCTAGCAGCCAGGGACAGTGGGAGACCCAGTACTTC
TRBV30	-	-	TRBJ1-5	CAWSVGSGRDQPQHF	TGTGCCTGGAGTGTAGGTTCGGGGCGGGACCAGCCCCAGCATTTT
TRBV6-6	-	-	TRBJ2-2	CASSWSGPAAGELFF	TGTGCCAGCAGTTGGTCCGGGCCCGCGGCCGGGGAGCTGTTTTTT
TRBV6-1	once	TRBD2	TRBJ2-7	CASLRAGGPYEQYF	TGTGCCAGCTTAAGAGCGGGAGGGCCCTACGAGCAGTACTTC
TRBV9	-	-	TRBJ2-3	CASSPAEPRDGQYF	TGTGCCAGCAGCCCTGCCGAACCGCGGGACGGGCAGTATTTT
TRBV6-5	-	-	TRBJ1-2	CASSSQGSYGYTF	TGTGCCAGCAGTTCACAGGGATCTTATGGCTACACCTTC
TRBV19	-	TRBD2	TRBJ2-3	CASSIDEGGPTDTQYF	TGTGCCAGTAGTATAGATGAGGGAGGGCCCACAGATACGCAGTATTTT
TRBV6-5	once	TRBD2	TRBJ2-7	CASSYSIASGGYEQYF	TGTGCCAGCAGTTACTCGATCGCTAGCGGGGGCTACGAGCAGTACTTC
TRBV28	-	-	TRBJ2-7	CASSFEHPNYEQYF	TGTGCCAGCAGTTTCGAACATCCCAACTACGAGCAGTACTTC
TRBV6-5	-	-	TRBJ1-1	CASSYFGGGGTEAFF	TGTGCCAGCAGTTACTTTGGGGGAGGAGGCACTGAAGCTTTCTTT
TRBV11-1	-	-	TRBJ2-7	CASSWTRTYEQYF	TGTGCCAGCAGCTGGACTCGAACCTACGAGCAGTACTTC
TRBV28	-	-	TRBJ1-3	CASSVWTAGNTIYF	TGTGCCAGCAGCGTCTGGACTGCTGGAAACACCATATATTTT
TRBV6-5	-	TRBD2	TRBJ2-7	CASSIAGGSYEQYF	TGTGCCAGCAGTATAGCGGGAGGATCCTACGAGCAGTACTTC
TRBV7-9	-	-	TRBJ1-5	CASSYSVNQDQPQHF	TGTGCCAGCAGCTACAGTGTTAACCAAGATCAGCCCCAGCATTTT
TRBV7-3	-	-	TRBJ2-2	CASSLRDTRSTVNTGELFF	TGTGCCAGCAGCTTAAGGGACACCCGGTCCACCGTGAACACCGGGGAGCTGTTTTTT
TRBV5-1	-	-	TRBJ1-3	CASSLVGGGNTIYF	TGCGCCAGCAGCTTGGTTGGGGGCGGAAACACCATATATTTT
TRBV29-1	once	-	TRBJ2-1	CSVELGLEGRYNEQFF	TGCAGCGTTGAATTGGGTCTTGAGGGTAGGTACAATGAGCAGTTCTTC
TRBV6-5	once	-	TRBJ1-1	CASSWENTTPEAFF	TGTGCCAGCAGTTGGGAAAATACTACGCCTGAAGCTTTCTTT
TRBV28	-	TRBD1	TRBJ1-5	CASSPTGYQPQHF	TGTGCCAGCAGTCCGACAGGGTACCAGCCCCAGCATTTT
TRBV5-4	once	TRBD2	TRBJ2-2	CASSSATAGGGELFF	TGTGCCAGCAGCTCGGCCACCGCGGGGGGCGGGGAGCTGTTTTTT
TRBV18	-	TRBD1	TRBJ1-5	CASSEYVGQANQPQHF	TGTGCCAGCTCAGAATATGTGGGACAGGCGAATCAGCCCCAGCATTTT
TRBV7-9	-	TRBD2	TRBJ2-3	CASSPRLAGVIPDTQYF	TGTGCCAGCAGTCCGCGACTAGCGGGAGTGATTCCAGATACGCAGTATTTT
TRBV9	-	-	TRBJ1-2	CASSVGGTDFYGYTF	TGTGCCAGCAGCGTGGGGGGTACGGACTTCTATGGCTACACCTTC
TRBV30	-	-	TRBJ1-5	CAWAGHSNQPQHF	TGTGCCTGGGCCGGCCATAGCAATCAGCCCCAGCATTTT
TRBV11-2	-	TRBD2	TRBJ2-7	CASSLYFGLAGVQEQYF	TGTGCCAGCAGCTTATATTTCGGACTAGCGGGAGTTCAAGAGCAGTACTTC
TRBV5-1	-	TRBD2	TRBJ2-1	CASSLGAGGEFSSYNEQFF	TGCGCCAGCAGCTTGGGGGCGGGAGGGGAGTTTAGCTCCTACAATGAGCAGTTCTTC
TRBV28	-	TRBD1	TRBJ2-7	CASSLTGLTKQYF	TGTGCCAGCAGCCTGACAGGGCTCACGAAGCAGTACTTC
TRBV6-6	-	TRBD1	TRBJ2-2	CASIQGGRGGTGELFF	TGTGCCAGCATACAGGGGGGCAGGGGCGGCACCGGGGAGCTGTTTTTT
TRBV19	-	-	TRBJ1-2	CASSNRPTLYGYTF	TGTGCCAGTAGTAACAGGCCCACCCTTTATGGCTACACCTTC
TRBV6-5	-	TRBD1	TRBJ2-7	CASGDRTVSPYEQYF	TGTGCCAGCGGGGACAGGACAGTATCCCCCTACGAGCAGTACTTC
TRBV6-1	-	TRBD1	TRBJ1-2	CASSGTGAYGYTF	TGTGCCAGCAGTGGGACAGGGGCCTATGGCTACACCTTC
TRBV6-5	once	-	TRBJ1-4	CASSYTSTGGFIKLFF	TGTGCCAGCAGTTACACATCAACGGGAGGGTTTATAAAACTGTTTTTT
TRBV15	-	-	TRBJ1-6	CATSVRASDNSPLHF	TGTGCCACCAGCGTAAGGGCGTCCGATAATTCACCCCTCCACTTT